This T cell receptor (beta chain) was found in a study of cytomegalovirus exposure and HLA in healthy donors. At the level of the study: A preliminary data release comprised tens of millions of unique TCRs obtained from HLA-typed donors. When 350 to 500 donors were genotyped, roughly 80% of them were found to fall in the Caucasian-associated ancestry cluster. Notes on the study in general: It was reported that TCR beta sequences correctly inferred the HLA-A and HLA-B alleles for most subjects.

In regard to this clone: Its antigen remains unknown.

The CDR3 loop spans 13 amino acids. Germline V gene lookup returns CDR1 SGHDT and CDR2 YYEEEE. The ends were cut back, 4 bases at V and 8 bases at J, with 15 bases in the middle. PCR amplification relied on 60 Vbeta primers (plus 13 Jbeta primers). The assay was immunoSEQ multiplex PCR, and TCRdb's table has in-frame clones only and misses some. The sample includes over 95,000 clones, roughly 70% of them seen just once. This receptor was obtained from a young man in good health and CMV-seropositive. The material sequenced was PBMCs. The V gene is TRBV5-6, the J gene TRBJ1-2; D not resolved. The CDR3: CASSPPRGGGYTF. In DNA form, the CDR3 reads TGTGCCAGCAGCCCGCCGAGAGGTGGAGGCTACACCTTC.